The 29 T cell receptor beta chains listed next were all sequenced from one sample in a study of T cell repertoires in cytomegalovirus infection. TCRdb re-analysed the reads in MiXCR, keeping a single row per CDR3 protein. The sample gives about 530,000 distinct CDR3 sequences, 26% of which show up once; roughly 13% is in the top ten. The sequencing input was PBMCs. The receptors here all came from a human donor in good health (CMV status not recorded). Some clones in this sample may be carry-over from other donors' samples.

This clonotype was seen more than once but under ten times. The CDR3 DNA follows: TGTGCCAGCAGTTCCCCCCCAGGGTTGGAGACCCAGTACTTC. This gives the protein CASSSPPGLETQYF. The chain employs TRBV28 and TRBJ2-5; the D gene is possibly TRBD1 (5 bases). CDR1 is MDHEN, CDR2 SYDVKM, per germline. CDR3 length: 14 residues. V was clipped by 4 bases and J by 5 bases, with 14 bases between them.

Only a few counts were recorded for this clonotype. This chain uses TRBV29-1 with TRBJ1-1, with 8 nucleotides matching TRBD1. This CDR3 is built from 12 residues. V lost 5 bases and J lost 6; bases outside the gene matches: 5. Germline values: CDR1 SQVTM, CDR2 ANQGSEA. The CDR3 coding sequence is TGCAGCGTTCCCGGACAGGGATCTGAAGCTTTCTTT. It codes for CSVPGQGSEAFF.

In its sample, this clonotype was seen many times. The V gene is TRBV6-1, the J gene TRBJ2-1; 11 bases are a match to TRBD2. The germline V gene encodes CDR1 MNHNS and CDR2 SASEGT. This CDR3 contains 19 residues. With V trimmed by 6 bases and J by 0 bases, 13 bases remained unmatched. The CDR3 loop is CASRYPPLAGGSSYNEQFF. The CDR3 DNA follows: TGTGCCAGCAGGTATCCACCCCTAGCGGGAGGAAGCTCCTACAATGAGCAGTTCTTC.

Written as DNA, the CDR3 is TGTGCCACCGCGGGGGACACTGAAGCTTTCTTT. This codes for CATAGDTEAFF. V usage is TRBV28 and J usage is TRBJ1-1; weak D call: TRBD1 (5 bases). CDR3 length equals 11 residues. Trimming cost V 10 bases and J 3 bases, with 9 bases left between them. The germline CDR1 and CDR2 sequences are MDHEN and SYDVKM.

J is TRBJ1-5 and V is TRBV7-2; D gene unclear. Germline V gene data show CDR1 as SGHTA and CDR2 as FQGNSA. Deletions cut 1 base from V and 7 bases from J, with 14 bases between. This CDR3 spans 15 amino acids. This chain's CDR3 is CASSLGVGLGQPQHF. The CDR3 DNA reads as TGTGCCAGCAGCTTAGGGGTAGGACTCGGCCAGCCCCAGCATTTT.

This CDR3 reads CASRQLTDTQYF. The CDR3 DNA reads TGTGCCAGCAGACAGCTCACAGATACGCAGTATTTT. V gene TRBV7-6 combines with J gene TRBJ2-3; D is undetermined. Trimming took off 6 bases at V and 2 bases at J, with 6 bases between the two ends. This CDR3 contains 12 residues. The germline gives CDR1 SGHVS, CDR2 FNYEAQ.

The chain couples TRBV12-3 or TRBV12-4 to TRBJ2-1; 12 nucleotides line up with TRBD2. This CDR3 has 17 amino acids. The J segment lost 4 bases and the V segment lost 3 bases, leaving 7 bases of the junction unmatched. The CDR3 DNA reads TGTGCCAGCAGTTTGGGGACTAGCGGGCTTGCGTACAATGAGCAGTTCTTC. Amino acids: CASSLGTSGLAYNEQFF.

This clonotype was seen repeatedly, ten times or more. The J gene is TRBJ2-1, the V gene TRBV7-6, with D uncertain. V was shortened by 3 bases and J by 9 bases, with 9 bases between the two germline ends. The germline CDR1 and CDR2 sequences are SGHVS and FNYEAQ. The CDR3 spans 12 residues. The CDR3 bases are TGTGCCAGCAGCTTCCAATACGGTGAGCAGTTCTTC. It codes for CASSFQYGEQFF.

A few counts support this clonotype. This rearrangement joins TRBV12-3 or TRBV12-4 to TRBJ1-2, with 9 nucleotides matching TRBD1. This CDR3 contains 17 residues. Trimming removed 6 bases from V and 8 bases from J; junction bases left unmatched: 19. CDR3 region: CASSQTGLAQGARGYTF. In DNA form, the CDR3 reads TGTGCCAGCAGCCAAACAGGTTTAGCACAGGGGGCGCGGGGCTACACCTTC.

The chain is built from TRBV7-9 and TRBJ1-3; 7 bases match TRBD1. Germline loops: CDR1 SEHNR, CDR2 FQNEAQ (reference sequence). The CDR3 spans 15 residues. V was clipped by 5 bases and J by 4 bases; unmatched bases: 8. CDR3 in DNA: TGTGCCAGCAGCACCCCGACAGGGTTCGGAAACACCATATATTTT. Translation gives CASSTPTGFGNTIYF.

This clonotype came up many times. The rearrangement joins TRBV7-2 to TRBJ2-7, with D possibly TRBD1 on 6 matching bases. The CDR3 consists of 15 residues. V gave up 4 bases and J gave up 0 bases, with 13 bases separating them. Germline lookup yields CDR1 SGHTA and CDR2 FQGNSA. The CDR3, as DNA: TGTGCCAGCAGCTCAGGGGTGTCCCTCTCCTACGAGCAGTACTTC. Translating it yields CASSSGVSLSYEQYF.

The chain couples TRBV5-6 to TRBJ2-7; 7 positions agree with TRBD1. The CDR3 totals 15 residues. CDR1 is SGHDT, CDR2 YYEEEE, per germline. V lost 0 bases, J lost 3 bases, and 6 bases stayed unmatched. This chain's CDR3 is CASSLASGQIYEQYF. CDR3 sequence (DNA): TGTGCCAGCAGCTTGGCTTCGGGACAGATCTACGAGCAGTACTTC.

V and J are TRBV14 and TRBJ1-1, with D perhaps matching TRBD1 (6 bases). Trimming left V 1 base short and J 4 bases short, with 10 bases between. Germline V gene lookup returns CDR1 SGHDN and CDR2 FVKESK. The CDR3 has 14 residues. The CDR3: CASSQGNRVTEAFF. DNA for the CDR3: TGTGCCAGCAGCCAAGGGAACAGGGTCACTGAAGCTTTCTTT.

This clonotype appeared once. The V call is TRBV20-1, the J call TRBJ1-5; 9 bases map to TRBD1. V gave up 4 bases and J gave up 4 bases; unmatched junction bases: 8. Germline V lookup: CDR1 DFQATT, CDR2 SNEGSKA (reference sequence). The CDR3 extends over 15 amino acids. The CDR3 loop is CSATKQGAENQPQHF. The CDR3 nucleotides are TGCAGTGCTACTAAACAGGGGGCTGAGAATCAGCCCCAGCATTTT.

This clonotype was seen many times. The chain combines TRBV7-2 with TRBJ2-1, with D hard to call. Germline V CDR1 and CDR2: SGHTA, FQGNSA. Between the trimmed V and J ends, which lost 2 bases and 2 bases, there was a span of 10 bases. CDR3 length: 15 amino acids. The CDR3 loop reads CASSLSDPAYNEQFF. The CDR3 coding sequence is TGTGCCAGCAGCTTATCCGATCCTGCCTACAATGAGCAGTTCTTC. The full variable domain, completed using reference TRBV7-2 and TRBJ2-1, is GAGVSQSPSNKVTEKGKDVELRCDPISGHTALYWYRQSLGQGLEFLIYFQGNSAPDKSGLPSDRFSAERTGGSVSTLTIQRTQQEDSAVYLCASSLSDPAYNEQFFGPGTRLTVL.

This clonotype has more than one count but fewer than ten. V and J are TRBV4-3 and TRBJ2-7; tentative D call: TRBD2 (5 bases). The CDR3 runs to 17 residues. Germline V gene data show CDR1 as LGHNA and CDR2 as YSLEER. Trimming removed 0 bases from V and 0 bases from J, with 15 bases in between. The CDR3 is CASSQDYRVDYSYEQYF. In nucleotides, the CDR3 is TGCGCCAGCAGCCAAGATTACCGGGTAGACTACTCCTACGAGCAGTACTTC.

This clonotype was seen a few times. This rearrangement joins TRBV20-1 to TRBJ1-5, with TRBD1 matching 7 bases. The V segment lost 6 bases and the J segment 3 bases; nucleotides outside the gene matches: 8. Germline CDR1 and CDR2: DFQATT and SNEGSKA (reference sequence). This CDR3 has 14 amino acids. CDR3 in DNA: TGCAGTGCGATTACAGGGGATCCCAATCAGCCCCAGCATTTT. The encoded protein is CSAITGDPNQPQHF.

J is TRBJ2-5 and V is TRBV12-3 or TRBV12-4; 9 bases are a match to TRBD2. V lost 4 bases and J lost 4; bases outside the gene matches: 13. The CDR3 consists of 17 residues. The CDR3 region has the DNA TGTGCCAGCAGTTCCCTCTCTAGCGGGGTGAGCTCAGAGACCCAGTACTTC. Its protein product is CASSSLSSGVSSETQYF.

The table lists this clonotype with a few counts. The chain uses TRBV6-5 and TRBJ2-7; possibly TRBD2 for D (5 bases). V lost 6 bases and J lost 2, with 17 bases in between. The CDR3 loop spans 15 amino acids. Per the germline V gene, CDR1 is MNHEY and CDR2 is SVGAGI. Here the CDR3 DNA reads TGTGCCAGCAGCCCCGGAGCGGAGGCAGCCTACGAGCAGTACTTC. The encoded protein is CASSPGAEAAYEQYF.

J is TRBJ2-5 and V is TRBV5-1; D is undetermined. V lost 0 bases to trimming and J lost 1 base, with 10 bases between them. In germline, CDR1 is SGHRS, CDR2 YFSETQ. This CDR3 is built from 15 residues. Here the CDR3 reads CASSLVGRIQETQYF. Here the CDR3 DNA reads TGCGCCAGCAGCTTGGTCGGGCGGATCCAAGAGACCCAGTACTTC.

The genes are TRBV11-2 and TRBJ2-1, with a possible D match to TRBD2 (6 bases). Trimming took off 1 base at V and 4 bases at J, with 11 bases between the two ends. Germline V gene lookup returns CDR1 SGHAT and CDR2 FQNNGV. This CDR3 contains 15 residues. CDR3 sequence reads: CASSLVAAGYNEQFF. The CDR3, as DNA: TGTGCCAGCAGCTTAGTAGCGGCAGGATACAATGAGCAGTTCTTC.

This clonotype occurred a few times. The chain carries TRBV11-1 and TRBJ2-7, with 12 bases identical to TRBD2. The CDR3 length is 16 residues. From germline, CDR1 is SGHAT and CDR2 FQDESV (reference sequence). Unmatched junction bases numbered 5, after V lost 5 bases and J lost 0 bases. This CDR3 reads CASSRGLAGSSYEQYF. CDR3 nucleotide sequence: TGTGCCAGCAGCAGGGGACTAGCGGGTAGCTCCTACGAGCAGTACTTC.

This clonotype has ten or more counts. CDR3 sequence: CASSRGGYGYTF. The CDR3 DNA follows: TGTGCCAGCAGCAGAGGAGGTTATGGCTACACCTTC. This chain uses TRBV12-3 or TRBV12-4 with TRBJ1-2; D gene ambiguous. Trimming pared 6 bases from V and 5 bases from J, leaving 10 bases between. This CDR3 has 12 residues.

The rearrangement joins TRBV7-6 to TRBJ2-4; 9 bases line up with TRBD1. This CDR3 is 14 amino acids long. Germline V gene lookup returns CDR1 SGHVS and CDR2 FNYEAQ. Unmatched junction bases numbered 2, after V lost 3 bases and J lost 5 bases. The CDR3 DNA reads TGTGCCAGCAGCTTGGGACAGGGCCAAAACATTCAGTACTTC. Translated: CASSLGQGQNIQYF.

The chain employs TRBV6-2 or TRBV6-3 and TRBJ2-1; tentative D call: TRBD1 (7 bases). The V end lost 2 bases, the J end lost 5 bases, and 13 bases lay between the germline ends. This CDR3 region has 15 residues. Looked up from germline, CDR1 is MNHEY and CDR2 is SVGEGT. The CDR3 region has the DNA TGTGCCAGCAGTTACGCGGCAGGGGGGAACAATGAGCAGTTCTTC. It yields the protein CASSYAAGGNNEQFF.

The chain joins TRBV7-6 to TRBJ1-2; maybe TRBD1 (6 bases). The V end lost 5 bases, the J end lost 8 bases, and 15 bases lay between the germline ends. Germline V gene lookup returns CDR1 SGHVS and CDR2 FNYEAQ. The CDR3 totals 13 residues. CDR3 in DNA: TGTGCCAGCAGCATCAATGGCGGGGGCGGCTACACCTTC. Translating gives CASSINGGGGYTF.

This clonotype was observed a few times. The chain is built from TRBV6-2 or TRBV6-3 and TRBJ2-1, with 12 bases fitting TRBD2. V was clipped by 6 bases and J by 7 bases; unmatched bases: 16. The CDR3 is 18 amino acids. The germline V gene has CDR1 MNHEY and CDR2 SVGEGT. The CDR3: CASRRFLLAGGPGNEQFF. The CDR3 bases are TGTGCCAGCAGACGCTTCCTTCTAGCGGGAGGGCCGGGGAATGAGCAGTTCTTC.

The chain couples TRBV5-4 to TRBJ2-5; D is tentatively TRBD1 or TRBD2 (5 bases each). The CDR3 extends over 15 amino acids. Germline assignment: CDR1 SGHNT and CDR2 YYREEE (reference sequence). Trimming left V 4 bases short and J 3 bases short, with 16 bases between. The CDR3 reads CASSRPRGPEETQYF. The CDR3 nucleotides read TGTGCCAGCAGCCGACCGAGGGGCCCGGAAGAGACCCAGTACTTC.

The chain links TRBV29-1 to TRBJ1-2; D gene ambiguous. This CDR3 comprises 11 residues. V lost 4 bases to trimming and J lost 4 bases, with 7 bases between them. CDR1 and CDR2 from the germline V gene are SQVTM and ANQGSEA. The CDR3 nucleotides are TGCAGCGTTGGGGGTCCCTATGGCTACACCTTC. Residues: CSVGGPYGYTF.